One and the same sample provided the 21 T cell receptor beta chains below, sequenced in a study of graft-versus-host responses after intestinal transplantation. These receptors are not linked to any known antigen. Clones were sequenced by immunoSEQ multiplex PCR, and TCRdb holds only the in-frame ones, with some missing. The data contain about 130,000 clones, 85% to 95% of them singletons. The material was unstimulated CD4+ T cells sorted from spleen or lymph node cells, obtained before intestinal transplant. These receptors all come from a human donor who received an intestinal transplant.

The chain is built from TRBV7-2 and TRBJ2-2, with TRBD2 identical over 11 bases. The junction had 2 bases not matched to a gene; V was cut back by 4 bases and J by 1 base. The CDR3 sequence is 16 residues long. CDR1 is SGHTA and CDR2 is FQGNSA in the germline V gene. CDR3 amino acids: CASSSTSGRNTGELFF. The CDR3 DNA is TGTGCCAGCAGCTCCACTAGCGGGAGGAACACCGGGGAGCTGTTTTTT. The full variable domain, rest sourced from reference TRBV7-2 and TRBJ2-2, is GAGVSQSPSNKVTEKGKDVELRCDPISGHTALYWYRQSLGQGLEFLIYFQGNSAPDKSGLPSDRFSAERTGGSVSTLTIQRTQQEDSAVYLCASSSTSGRNTGELFFGEGSRLTVL.

The rearrangement uses TRBV11-1 and TRBJ2-2, with 10 positions matching TRBD2. The length of the CDR3 is 15 residues. Germline trimming cut 1 base from V and 6 bases from J; bases unmatched to any gene: 2. Germline V gene lookup returns CDR1 SGHAT and CDR2 FQDESV (reference sequence). Here the CDR3 reads CASSLEGTSAGELFF. The CDR3 nucleotides read TGTGCCAGCAGCTTAGAGGGGACTAGCGCCGGGGAGCTGTTTTTT. Supplemented by reference TRBV11-1 and TRBJ2-2, the full variable domain reads EAEVAQSPRYKITEKSQAVAFWCDPISGHATLYWYRQILGQGPELLVQFQDESVVDDSQLPKDRFSAERLKGVDSTLKIQPAELGDSAMYLCASSLEGTSAGELFFGEGSRLTVL.

The chain carries TRBV7-2 and TRBJ2-1; D remains ambiguous. This CDR3 comprises 14 residues. The ends were cut back, 7 bases at V and 6 bases at J, with 16 bases in the middle. Germline lookup yields CDR1 SGHTA and CDR2 FQGNSA. As DNA, the CDR3 is TGTGCCAGCACCCGAGTTCCCTCATTCAATGAGCAGTTCTTC. It codes for CASTRVPSFNEQFF.

This sequence joins TRBV6-1 and TRBJ1-1; D unclear. V gave up 7 bases and J gave up 1 base, with 7 bases separating them. The germline gives CDR1 MNHNS, CDR2 SASEGT. The CDR3 covers 12 residues. For the CDR3, the DNA is TGTGCCAGCATGGGTTGGAACACTGAAGCTTTCTTT. This encodes CASMGWNTEAFF.

The V gene is TRBV27, the J gene TRBJ1-2; D unclear. The V gene's germline CDR1 is MNHEY and CDR2 SMNVEV (reference sequence). This CDR3 spans 14 amino acids. V lost 4 bases, J lost 4 bases, and 13 bases lay in between. The CDR3 spells CASSSTAAFYGYTF. The CDR3 bases are TGTGCCAGCAGTTCCACAGCGGCATTCTATGGCTACACCTTC.

The chain recombines TRBV7-2 with TRBJ1-4; D unresolved. Trimming pared 6 bases from V and 8 bases from J, leaving 13 bases between. The CDR3 sequence is 13 residues long. Germline lookup yields CDR1 SGHTA and CDR2 FQGNSA. This chain's CDR3 is CASSSPKPEKLFF. CDR3 DNA sequence: TGTGCCAGCAGTTCCCCGAAGCCAGAAAAACTGTTTTTT.

V and J are TRBV27 and TRBJ2-7; the match to TRBD2 covers 9 bases. Trimming removed 0 bases from V and 7 bases from J; junction bases left unmatched: 7. The germline gives CDR1 MNHEY, CDR2 SMNVEV (reference sequence). The CDR3 contains 15 residues. CDR3: CASSLSASGVWEQYF. In DNA, the CDR3 is TGTGCCAGCAGTTTATCGGCTAGCGGGGTGTGGGAGCAGTACTTC.

The chain couples TRBV6-5 to TRBJ1-5; TRBD1 is a possible D gene (5 bases). Germline assignment: CDR1 MNHEY and CDR2 SVGAGI. The CDR3 has 14 amino acids. V was trimmed by 4 bases and J by 5 bases, leaving 12 bases between them. CDR3 protein: CASSSEGVDQPQHF. The CDR3 coding sequence is TGTGCCAGCAGTTCCGAAGGGGTGGATCAGCCCCAGCATTTT.

The V gene is TRBV27, the J gene TRBJ2-7; 7 nucleotides align to TRBD1. CDR3 length: 14 amino acids. Losses at the gene ends were 2 bases for V and 4 bases for J; bases not matched to a gene: 5. Germline values: CDR1 MNHEY, CDR2 SMNVEV (reference sequence). CDR3 protein: CASSLEGGKYEQYF. Here the CDR3 DNA reads TGTGCCAGCAGTTTAGAAGGGGGCAAATACGAGCAGTACTTC.

This clone occurred once. V is TRBV11-3 and J is TRBJ2-7; possibly TRBD2 for D (7 bases). The V end lost 5 bases, the J end lost 6 bases, and 17 bases lay between the germline ends. This CDR3 contains 14 residues. Germline V gene lookup returns CDR1 SGHNT and CDR2 YENEEA. CDR3 sequence reads: CASSPTPGGGEQYF. The CDR3 DNA sequence: TGTGCCAGCAGCCCCACCCCGGGGGGCGGCGAGCAGTACTTC.

The rearrangement joins TRBV5-5 to TRBJ2-7; 8 bases agree with TRBD1. Germline V gene lookup returns CDR1 SGHKS and CDR2 YYEKEE (reference sequence). The CDR3 consists of 15 residues. Trimming took 5 bases from V and 2 from J; bases not matched to a gene: 9. The CDR3 loop is CASSPGQGLTYEQYF. CDR3 coding DNA: TGTGCCAGCAGTCCCGGACAGGGCCTTACCTACGAGCAGTACTTC.

V and J are TRBV6-1 and TRBJ2-4; D possibly corresponds to TRBD2 (6 bases). This CDR3 spans 14 amino acids. V shed 7 bases and J shed 4 bases, with 14 bases lying between them. Germline assignment: CDR1 MNHNS and CDR2 SASEGT. The CDR3: CASINSGTKNIQYF. As DNA, the CDR3 is TGTGCCAGCATTAATTCCGGGACTAAAAACATTCAGTACTTC.

This clone was counted a few times. The CDR3 region has the DNA TGTGCCAGCAGCCAAGGGCGCTACAATGAGCAGTTCTTC. It yields the protein CASSQGRYNEQFF. This sequence joins TRBV14 and TRBJ2-1; D is uncertain. The length of the CDR3 is 13 residues. CDR1 is SGHDN and CDR2 is FVKESK in the germline V gene. Trimming left V 1 base short and J 3 bases short, with 4 bases between.

This rearrangement joins TRBV12-5 to TRBJ2-1; TRBD2 aligns across 7 bases. The CDR3 runs to 17 residues. Trimming cost V 3 bases and J 1 base; bases outside gene matches: 9. Germline CDR1 reads LGHNT; CDR2 reads FRNRAP. CDR3 residues: CASGFSVLADSYNEQFF. The CDR3 DNA follows: TGTGCTAGTGGTTTTTCGGTGCTAGCGGATTCCTACAATGAGCAGTTCTTC.

This clone has only a few counts. This chain connects TRBV5-1 to TRBJ2-5; 7 bases align to TRBD2. The J call is in doubt because the DNA end fits TRBJ2-7 better. The CDR3 is made up of 13 amino acids. Germline V gene lookup returns CDR1 SGHRS and CDR2 YFSETQ. The DNA of the CDR3 is TGCGCCAGCAGCATCGGGACTAACTACGAGCAGTACTTC. This translates into CASSIGTNYEQYF.

The rearrangement uses TRBV10-3 and TRBJ1-5, with no clear D. The CDR3 spans 11 residues. Germline lookup yields CDR1 ENHRY and CDR2 SYGVKD. The CDR3, as DNA: TGTGCGACCGGGCTCGAGAGGCCCCAGCATTTT. Translating it yields CATGLERPQHF.

The V gene is TRBV28, the J gene TRBJ1-2; tentative D call: TRBD1 (6 bases). The V end was cut by 5 bases, the J end by 4 bases, with 11 bases between. The germline V gene has CDR1 MDHEN and CDR2 SYDVKM. This CDR3 region has 13 residues. CDR3 sequence reads: CASSPRGRYGYTF. The CDR3 region has the DNA TGTGCCAGCAGTCCCAGGGGTCGCTATGGCTACACCTTC.

This chain links TRBV29-1 with TRBJ2-2; 7 bases agree with TRBD2. The V gene end was trimmed by 7 bases and the J gene end by 2 bases; junction bases not matched to a gene: 7. The CDR3 has 14 amino acids. The germline CDR1 and CDR2 sequences are SQVTM and ANQGSEA. CDR3 nucleotides: TGCAGCGGGGCGTGGGGGGGAAACACCGGGGAGCTGTTTTTT. It specifies CSGAWGGNTGELFF.

This chain connects TRBV15 to TRBJ1-2, with no clear D. The CDR3 extends over 15 amino acids. Germline assignment: CDR1 LNHNV and CDR2 YYDKDF (reference sequence). V lost 0 bases to trimming and J lost 6 bases, with 14 bases between them. CDR3 in amino acids: CATSRDKRTLDGYTF. CDR3 bases: TGTGCCACCAGCAGAGATAAAAGGACTTTGGATGGCTACACCTTC.

The chain's CDR3 is CASSFFFIGLLPQHF. The CDR3 DNA is TGCGCCAGCAGCTTCTTTTTTATAGGACTTTTGCCCCAGCATTTT. The gene calls are TRBV5-1 and TRBJ1-5; no firm D call. CDR1 and CDR2 (germline): SGHRS, YFSETQ. V was shortened by 2 bases and J by 9 bases, with 18 bases between the two germline ends. This CDR3 is 15 amino acids long.

This chain links TRBV6-1 with TRBJ1-1; TRBD1 is a possible D gene (6 bases). Trimming shortened V by 7 bases and J by 5 bases, and 20 bases separated the two germline ends. The CDR3 is 15 amino acids. CDR1 and CDR2 from the germline V gene are MNHNS and SASEGT. The DNA of the CDR3 is TGTGCCAGCACCTTCCGGCCAGGGGTGATGACTGAAGCTTTCTTT. Translation: CASTFRPGVMTEAFF.